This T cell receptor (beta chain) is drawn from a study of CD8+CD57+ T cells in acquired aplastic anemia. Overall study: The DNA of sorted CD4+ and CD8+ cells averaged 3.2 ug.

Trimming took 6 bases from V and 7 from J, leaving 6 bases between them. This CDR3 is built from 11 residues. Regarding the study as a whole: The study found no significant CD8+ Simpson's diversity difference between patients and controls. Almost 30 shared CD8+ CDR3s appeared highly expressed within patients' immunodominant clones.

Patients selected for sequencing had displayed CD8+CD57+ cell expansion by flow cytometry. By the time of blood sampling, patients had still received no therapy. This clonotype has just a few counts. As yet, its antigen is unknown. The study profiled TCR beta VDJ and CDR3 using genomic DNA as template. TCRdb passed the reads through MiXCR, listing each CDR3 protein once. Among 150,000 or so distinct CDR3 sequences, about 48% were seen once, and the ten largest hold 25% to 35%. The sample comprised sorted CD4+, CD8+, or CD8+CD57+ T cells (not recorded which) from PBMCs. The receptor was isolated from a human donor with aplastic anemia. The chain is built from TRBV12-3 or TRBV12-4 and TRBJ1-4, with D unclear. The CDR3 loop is CASSSGEKLFF. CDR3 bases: TGTGCCAGCAGCAGCGGTGAAAAACTGTTTTTT.